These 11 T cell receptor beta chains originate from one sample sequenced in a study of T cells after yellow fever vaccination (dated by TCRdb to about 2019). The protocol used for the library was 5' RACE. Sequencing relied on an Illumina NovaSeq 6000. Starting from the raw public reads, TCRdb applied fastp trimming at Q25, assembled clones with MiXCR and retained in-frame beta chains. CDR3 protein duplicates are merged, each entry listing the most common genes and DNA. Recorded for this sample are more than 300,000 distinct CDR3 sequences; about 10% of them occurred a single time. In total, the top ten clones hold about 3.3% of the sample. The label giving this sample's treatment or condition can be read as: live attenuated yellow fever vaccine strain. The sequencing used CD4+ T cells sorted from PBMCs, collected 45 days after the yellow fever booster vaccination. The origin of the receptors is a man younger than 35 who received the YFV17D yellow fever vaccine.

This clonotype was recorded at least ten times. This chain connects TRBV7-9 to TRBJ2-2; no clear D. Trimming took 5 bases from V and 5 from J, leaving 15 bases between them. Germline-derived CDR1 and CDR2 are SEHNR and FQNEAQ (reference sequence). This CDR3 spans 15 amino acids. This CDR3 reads CASSHSRTVTGELFF. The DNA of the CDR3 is TGTGCCAGCAGCCATTCTCGGACCGTTACCGGGGAGCTGTTTTTT.

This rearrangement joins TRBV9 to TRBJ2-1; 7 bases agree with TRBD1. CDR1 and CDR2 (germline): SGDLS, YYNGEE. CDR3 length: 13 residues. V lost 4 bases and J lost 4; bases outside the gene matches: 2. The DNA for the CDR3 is TGTGCCAGCAGCAAGGGACAGTACAATGAGCAGTTCTTC. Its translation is CASSKGQYNEQFF.

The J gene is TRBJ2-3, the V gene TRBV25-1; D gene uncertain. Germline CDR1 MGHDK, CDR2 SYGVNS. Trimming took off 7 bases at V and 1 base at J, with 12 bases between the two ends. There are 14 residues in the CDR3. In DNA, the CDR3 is TGTGCCAGCATGCCGGCCACAGGCACAGATACGCAGTATTTT. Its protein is CASMPATGTDTQYF. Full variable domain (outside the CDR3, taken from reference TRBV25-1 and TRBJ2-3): EADIYQTPRYLVIGTGKKITLECSQTMGHDKMYWYQQDPGMELHLIHYSYGVNSTEKGDLSSESTVSRIRTEHFPLTLESARPSHTSQYLCASMPATGTDTQYFGPGTRLTVL.

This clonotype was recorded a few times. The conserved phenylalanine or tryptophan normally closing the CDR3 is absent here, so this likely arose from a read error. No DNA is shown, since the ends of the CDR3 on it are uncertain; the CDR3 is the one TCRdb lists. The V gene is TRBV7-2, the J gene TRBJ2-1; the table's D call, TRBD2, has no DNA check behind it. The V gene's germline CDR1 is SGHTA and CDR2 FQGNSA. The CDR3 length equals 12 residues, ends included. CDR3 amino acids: CASSGRDFPLSS.

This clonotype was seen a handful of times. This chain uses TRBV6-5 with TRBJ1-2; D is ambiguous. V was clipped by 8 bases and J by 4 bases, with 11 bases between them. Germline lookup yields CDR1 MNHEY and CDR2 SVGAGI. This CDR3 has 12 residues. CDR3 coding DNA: TGTGCCAGCCGTGGAATGTCCTATGGCTACACCTTC. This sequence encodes CASRGMSYGYTF.

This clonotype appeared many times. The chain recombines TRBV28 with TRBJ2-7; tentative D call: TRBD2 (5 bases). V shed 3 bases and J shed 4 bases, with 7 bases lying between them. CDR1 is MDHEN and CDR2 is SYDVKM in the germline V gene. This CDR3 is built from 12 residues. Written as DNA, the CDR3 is TGTGCCAGCAGTTTGTCGGGGTACGAGCAGTACGTC. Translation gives CASSLSGYEQYV.

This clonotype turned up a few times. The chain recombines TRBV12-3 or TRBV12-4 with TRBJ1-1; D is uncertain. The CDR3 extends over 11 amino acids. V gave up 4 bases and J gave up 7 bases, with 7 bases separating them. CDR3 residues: CASSYDGEAFF. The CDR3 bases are TGTGCCAGCAGTTATGACGGTGAAGCTTTCTTT.

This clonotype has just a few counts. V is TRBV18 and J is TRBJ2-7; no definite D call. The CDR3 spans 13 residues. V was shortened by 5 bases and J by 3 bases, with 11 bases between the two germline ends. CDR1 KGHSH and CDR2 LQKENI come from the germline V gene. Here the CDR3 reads CASSDLSFYEQYV. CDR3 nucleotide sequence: TGTGCCAGCTCAGACTTGAGTTTCTACGAGCAGTACGTC.

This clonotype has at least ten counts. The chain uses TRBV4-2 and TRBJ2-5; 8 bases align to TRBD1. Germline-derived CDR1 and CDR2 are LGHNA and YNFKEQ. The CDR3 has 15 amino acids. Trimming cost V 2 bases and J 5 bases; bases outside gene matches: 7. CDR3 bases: TGTGCCAGCAGCCAAACCCCGACAGGGGACGAGACCCAGTACTTC. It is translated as CASSQTPTGDETQYF.

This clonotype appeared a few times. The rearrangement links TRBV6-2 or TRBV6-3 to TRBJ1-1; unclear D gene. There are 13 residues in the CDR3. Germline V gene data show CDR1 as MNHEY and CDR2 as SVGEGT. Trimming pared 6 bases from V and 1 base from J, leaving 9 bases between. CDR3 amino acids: CASRLQQNTEAFF. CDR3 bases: TGTGCCAGCAGATTACAACAGAACACTGAAGCTTTCTTT.

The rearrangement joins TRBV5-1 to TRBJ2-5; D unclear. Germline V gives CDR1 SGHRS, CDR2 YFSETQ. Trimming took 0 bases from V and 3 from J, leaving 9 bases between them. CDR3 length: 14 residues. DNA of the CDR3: TGCGCCAGCAGCTTGGCAGCAGGTGAAGAGACCCAGTACTTC. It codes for CASSLAAGEETQYF.